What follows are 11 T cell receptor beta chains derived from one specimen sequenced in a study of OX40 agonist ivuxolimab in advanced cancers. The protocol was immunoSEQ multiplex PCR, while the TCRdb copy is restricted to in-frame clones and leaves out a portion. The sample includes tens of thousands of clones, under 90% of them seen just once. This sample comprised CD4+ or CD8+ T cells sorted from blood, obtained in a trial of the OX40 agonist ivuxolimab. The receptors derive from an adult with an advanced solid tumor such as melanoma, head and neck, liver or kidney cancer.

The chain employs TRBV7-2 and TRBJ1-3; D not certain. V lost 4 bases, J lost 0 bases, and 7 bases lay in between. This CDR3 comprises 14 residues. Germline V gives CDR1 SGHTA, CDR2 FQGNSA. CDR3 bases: TGTGCCAGCAGCTCAGGCATCTCTGGAAACACCATATATTTT. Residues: CASSSGISGNTIYF.

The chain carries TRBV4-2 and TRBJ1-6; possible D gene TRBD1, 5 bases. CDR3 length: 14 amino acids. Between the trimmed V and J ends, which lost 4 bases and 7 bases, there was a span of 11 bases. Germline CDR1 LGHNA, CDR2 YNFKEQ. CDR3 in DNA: TGTGCCAGCAGCCCCCGGGACGGCAATTCACCCCTCCACTTT. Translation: CASSPRDGNSPLHF.

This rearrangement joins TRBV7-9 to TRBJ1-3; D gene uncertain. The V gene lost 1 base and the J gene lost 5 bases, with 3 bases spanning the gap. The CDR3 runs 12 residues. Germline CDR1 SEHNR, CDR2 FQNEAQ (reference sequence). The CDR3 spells CASSLGRNTIYF. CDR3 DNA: TGTGCCAGCAGCTTAGGGAGAAACACCATATATTTT. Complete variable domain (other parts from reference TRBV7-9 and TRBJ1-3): DTGVSQNPRHKITKRGQNVTFRCDPISEHNRLYWYRQTLGQGPEFLTYFQNEAQLEKSRLLSDRFSAERPKGSFSTLEIQRTEQGDSAMYLCASSLGRNTIYFGEGSWLTVV.

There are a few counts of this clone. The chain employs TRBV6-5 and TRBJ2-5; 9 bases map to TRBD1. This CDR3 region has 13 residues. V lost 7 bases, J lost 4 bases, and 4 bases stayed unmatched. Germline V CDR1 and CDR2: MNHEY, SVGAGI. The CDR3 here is CASTRQGGETQYF. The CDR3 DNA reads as TGTGCCAGCACTCGACAGGGGGGAGAGACCCAGTACTTC.

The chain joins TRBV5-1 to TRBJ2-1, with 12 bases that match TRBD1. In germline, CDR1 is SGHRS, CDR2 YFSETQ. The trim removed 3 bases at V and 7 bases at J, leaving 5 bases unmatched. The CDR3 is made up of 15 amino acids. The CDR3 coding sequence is TGCGCCAGCAGCTCCGGGACAGGGGGCGGAAATGAGCAGTTCTTC. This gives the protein CASSSGTGGGNEQFF.

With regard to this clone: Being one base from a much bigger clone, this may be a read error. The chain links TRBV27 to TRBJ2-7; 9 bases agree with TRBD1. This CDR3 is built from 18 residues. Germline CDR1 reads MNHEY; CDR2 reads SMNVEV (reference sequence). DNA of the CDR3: TGTGCCAGCAGTTCACATATTTCGACAGGGGGACTCTCCTACGTGCAGTACTTC. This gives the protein CASSSHISTGGLSYVQYF.

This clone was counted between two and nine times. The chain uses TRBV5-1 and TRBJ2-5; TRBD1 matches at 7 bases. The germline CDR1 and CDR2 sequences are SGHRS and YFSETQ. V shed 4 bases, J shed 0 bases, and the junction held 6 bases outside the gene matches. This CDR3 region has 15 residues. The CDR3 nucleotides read TGCGCCAGCAGCAAGGGAGACAGGGACCAAGAGACCCAGTACTTC. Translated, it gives CASSKGDRDQETQYF.

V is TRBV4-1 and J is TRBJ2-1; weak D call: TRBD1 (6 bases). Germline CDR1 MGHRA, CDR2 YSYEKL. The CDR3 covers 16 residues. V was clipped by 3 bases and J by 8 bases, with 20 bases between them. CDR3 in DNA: TGCGCCAGCAGCCACCCCATCCGGGACAAGGTGGATGAGCAGTTCTTC. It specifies CASSHPIRDKVDEQFF.

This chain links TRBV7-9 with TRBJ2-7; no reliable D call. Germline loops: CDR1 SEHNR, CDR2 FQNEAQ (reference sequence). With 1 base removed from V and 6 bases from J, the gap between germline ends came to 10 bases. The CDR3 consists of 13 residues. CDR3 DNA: TGTGCCAGCAGCTTAGACGGGTACGGCGAGCAGTACTTC. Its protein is CASSLDGYGEQYF.

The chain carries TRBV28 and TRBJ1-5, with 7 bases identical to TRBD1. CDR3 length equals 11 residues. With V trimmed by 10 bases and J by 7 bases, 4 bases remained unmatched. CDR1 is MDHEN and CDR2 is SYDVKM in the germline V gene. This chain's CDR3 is CATRGGQPQHF. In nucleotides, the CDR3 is TGTGCCACCAGGGGGGGGCAGCCCCAGCATTTT.

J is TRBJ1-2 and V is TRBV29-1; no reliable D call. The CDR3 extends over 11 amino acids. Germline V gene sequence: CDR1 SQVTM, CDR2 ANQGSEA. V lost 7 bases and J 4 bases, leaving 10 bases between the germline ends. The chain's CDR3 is CSAGAAYGYTF. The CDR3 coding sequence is TGCAGCGCCGGCGCTGCCTATGGCTACACCTTC.